The following is a T cell receptor (beta chain) sequence with its context. Trimming took 3 bases from V and 6 from J, leaving 11 bases between them. The CDR3 covers 14 residues. CDR1 and CDR2 (germline): KGHSH, LQKENI. The data were obtained in a study of blood T cell repertoires in COVID-19. Data came from immunoSEQ multiplex PCR; TCRdb stores just in-frame clones and leaves some out. This table holds under 200,000 clones, approximately 86% found once. The material sequenced was PBMCs or T cells enriched from blood (not recorded which). This TCR was recovered from an older woman with acute COVID-19. The chain links TRBV18 to TRBJ1-4, with a weak D call TRBD1 (5 bases). The DNA for the CDR3 is TGTGCCAGCTCACCGGGGGGAAAGGATGAAAAACTGTTTTTT. This codes for CASSPGGKDEKLFF.